These 22 T cell receptor beta chains were sequenced from one sample in a study of molecular identifiers for immune sequencing clone quantification. MiXCR was run by TCRdb on the PCR reads, yielding one entry per CDR3 protein. Altogether 60,000 to 70,000 distinct CDR3 sequences are present, around a fifth being singletons, with the ten largest covering about 1.5%. Sequencing used naive CD8+ T cells from blood, with Jurkat cell RNA spiked in. Regarding subset: FACS-sorted CD8+CD4-CCR7+CD45RA+ naive T cells. The receptors derive from a human donor in good health. Some libraries in this study had Jurkat cell RNA spiked in.

With respect to this clonotype: This could be a read error, since a much larger clone is one nucleotide away. The rearrangement joins TRBV20-1 to TRBJ1-1; 11 nucleotides align to TRBD1. CDR3 length: 13 amino acids. J lost 3 bases, V lost 5 bases, and 2 bases had no gene match. Per germline, CDR1 DFQATT and CDR2 SNEGSKA (reference sequence). The CDR3 spells CSAEGQGDTEAFF. The DNA of the CDR3 is TGCAGTGCTGAGGGACAGGGGGACACTGAAGCTTTCTTT.

With regard to this clonotype: A much larger clone differs by one base, so this may be a read error. This chain links TRBV6-2 or TRBV6-3 with TRBJ1-1; weak D call: TRBD1 (6 bases). The CDR3 has 15 amino acids. V lost 0 bases, J lost 3 bases, and 11 bases lay in between. The germline V gene encodes CDR1 MNHEY and CDR2 SVGEGT. In DNA form, the CDR3 reads TGTGCCAGCAGTTACTCTTGGACAGCCGACACTGAAGCTTTCTTT. As protein: CASSYSWTADTEAFF.

This clonotype was observed a few times. This may stem from a read error, because a much larger clone lies one nucleotide away. V usage is TRBV7-7 and J usage is TRBJ2-2; 7 bases line up with TRBD2. This CDR3 has 15 amino acids. Germline values: CDR1 SSHAT, CDR2 FNYEAQ (reference sequence). For the CDR3, the DNA is TGTGCTAGCAGCTTGTCAGGGACTAACACCGGGGGGCTGTTTTTT. It yields the protein CASSLSGTNTGGLFF. Based on the CDR3 plus reference TRBV7-7 and TRBJ2-2, the full variable domain is GAGVSQSPRYKVTKRGQDVTLRCDPISSHATLYWYQQALGQGPEFLTYFNYEAQPDKSGLPSDRFSAERPEGSISTLTIQRTEQRDSAMYRCASSLSGTNTGGLFFGEGSRLTVL.

This clonotype was observed at least ten times. The chain has TRBV30 and TRBJ2-1; 7 positions match TRBD2. Trimming removed 0 bases from V and 4 bases from J; junction bases left unmatched: 3. Looked up from germline, CDR1 is GTSNPN and CDR2 is SVGIG (reference sequence). The CDR3 is 14 residues long. The chain's CDR3 is CAWSVLGGYNEQFF. The CDR3 bases are TGTGCCTGGAGTGTATTGGGAGGGTACAATGAGCAGTTCTTC. The whole variable domain, remainder taken from reference TRBV30 and TRBJ2-1, is SQTIHQWPATLVQPVGSPLSLECTVEGTSNPNLYWYRQAAGRGLQLLFYSVGIGQISSEVPQNLSASRPQDRQFILSSKKLLLSDSGFYLCAWSVLGGYNEQFFGPGTRLTVL.

There are a few counts of this clonotype. CDR3 DNA sequence: TGTGCCAGCAGTTTCGCCAGGGTTTATGGCTACACCTTC. It yields the protein CASSFARVYGYTF. The V gene is TRBV12-3 or TRBV12-4, the J gene TRBJ1-2, with D possibly TRBD1 on 5 matching bases. With 3 bases removed from V and 5 bases from J, the gap between germline ends came to 10 bases. CDR3 size: 13 residues.

This clonotype was found many times. V gene TRBV7-2 combines with J gene TRBJ2-7; 7 positions match TRBD2. Germline V lookup: CDR1 SGHTA, CDR2 FQGNSA. The CDR3 spans 14 residues. With V trimmed by 5 bases and J by 2 bases, 6 bases remained unmatched. This CDR3 is CASSTASGTYEQYF. The DNA for the CDR3 is TGTGCCAGCAGCACGGCTAGCGGAACCTACGAGCAGTACTTC.

Turning to this clonotype: A much larger clone lies a single base off, so this may be a read error. The chain couples TRBV20-1 to TRBJ1-1; the D gene is possibly TRBD1 (6 bases). The CDR3 length is 12 residues. V was trimmed by 5 bases and J by 7 bases, leaving 14 bases between them. Germline V gene data show CDR1 as DFQATT and CDR2 as SNEGSKA (reference sequence). The CDR3 sequence: CSAQTGRIEAFF. The CDR3 DNA follows: TGCAGTGCTCAGACAGGACGTATTGAAGCTTTCTTT.

This clonotype was seen more than once but under ten times. This may arise from a read error, as a much more abundant clone is one base away. The chain is built from TRBV5-1 and TRBJ1-1; D may be TRBD1 (6 bases). This CDR3 comprises 15 residues. V lost 1 base, J lost 3 bases, and 13 bases lay in between. Germline loops: CDR1 SGHRS, CDR2 YFSETQ. CDR3 nucleotide sequence: TGCGCCAGCAGCTTGAGTAGGGGGGGAGACACTGAAGCTTTCTTT. It yields the protein CASSLSRGGDTEAFF.

This clonotype has ten or more counts. The rearrangement joins TRBV23-1 to TRBJ2-1, with TRBD2 matching over 14 bases. TRBV23-1 is sorted into the ORF group, with uncertain function. The CDR3 contains 20 residues. V gave up 4 bases and J gave up 8 bases; unmatched junction bases: 19. This CDR3 is CASSPTPSHPTSGRADEQFF. DNA for the CDR3: TGCGCCAGCAGTCCCACGCCCAGTCATCCGACTAGCGGGAGGGCCGATGAGCAGTTCTTC.

The V call is TRBV9, the J call TRBJ1-3, with D perhaps TRBD1 (5 bases). Trimming took 3 bases from V and 1 from J, leaving 8 bases between them. This CDR3 has 14 amino acids. CDR1 is SGDLS, CDR2 YYNGEE, per germline. In nucleotides, the CDR3 is TGTGCCAGCAGCGGAGGGGATTCTGGAAACACCATATATTTT. Its translation is CASSGGDSGNTIYF.

This clonotype has a count of ten or more. The V call is TRBV20-1, the J call TRBJ2-7; D is perhaps TRBD2 (5 bases). Trimming pared 5 bases from V and 2 bases from J, leaving 13 bases between. The CDR3 runs 13 residues. Germline V gives CDR1 DFQATT, CDR2 SNEGSKA (reference sequence). The CDR3: CSADGVDTYEQYF. For the CDR3, the DNA is TGCAGTGCTGACGGGGTGGATACCTACGAGCAGTACTTC.

As concerns this clonotype: This may come from a read error, since a much larger clone is one base off. The V gene is TRBV2, the J gene TRBJ2-7, with 7 bases aligning to TRBD2. The germline CDR1 and CDR2 sequences are SNHLY and FYNNEI. This CDR3 has 14 residues. The CDR3 is CTTSKLREWYEQYF. CDR3 in DNA: TGTACCACCTCAAAGTTGCGGGAGTGGTACGAGCAGTACTTC.

This clonotype was detected a few times. V is TRBV7-3 and J is TRBJ2-1; 7 positions match TRBD2. CDR1 SGHTA and CDR2 FQGTGA come from the germline V gene. This CDR3 is built from 17 residues. J gave up 2 bases and V 2 bases, and 9 bases lay outside the gene matches. CDR3 in DNA: TGTGCCAGCAGCTTAGGGGGGGAGGGTTCGGCCTACAATGAGCAGTTCTTC. Amino acids: CASSLGGEGSAYNEQFF.

This clonotype was counted ten times or more. This chain connects TRBV6-1 to TRBJ2-7; 11 bases match TRBD2. CDR1 is MNHNS and CDR2 is SASEGT in the germline V gene. Trimming removed 2 bases from V and 7 bases from J; junction bases left unmatched: 10. There are 16 residues in the CDR3. The CDR3 is CASSELIAGGPREQYF. As DNA, the CDR3 is TGTGCCAGCAGTGAACTAATAGCGGGAGGGCCGCGGGAGCAGTACTTC.

In this sample, this clonotype turned up many times. The chain links TRBV28 to TRBJ2-7; 8 bases fit TRBD1. With 3 bases clipped from V and 3 bases from J, the junction kept 4 bases outside the gene matches. CDR3 length: 14 amino acids. The germline V gene has CDR1 MDHEN and CDR2 SYDVKM. The CDR3 loop is CASSFAGGIYEQYF. The CDR3 DNA reads TGTGCCAGCAGTTTTGCAGGGGGCATCTACGAGCAGTACTTC.

Points on this clonotype: Given a much more abundant clone one base away, this may be a read error. J is TRBJ2-3 and V is TRBV7-2, with 8 bases aligning to TRBD2. The CDR3 covers 16 residues. Germline loops: CDR1 SGHTA, CDR2 FQGNSA. J lost 4 bases, V lost 8 bases, and 14 bases had no gene match. The CDR3 here is CASGSEPAGEADTQYF. In DNA form, the CDR3 reads TGTGCCAGCGGCTCGGAACCAGCGGGAGAGGCAGATACGCAGTATTTT. Looking up the rest from reference TRBV7-2 and TRBJ2-3 gives the full variable domain: GAGVSQSPSNKVTEKGKDVELRCDPISGHTALYWYRQSLGQGLEFLIYFQGNSAPDKSGLPSDRFSAERTGGSVSTLTIQRTQQEDSAVYLCASGSEPAGEADTQYFGPGTRLTVL.

The chain uses TRBV12-3 or TRBV12-4 and TRBJ2-3; TRBD1 might be the D (6 bases). V shed 5 bases and J shed 4 bases, with 13 bases lying between them. There are 14 residues in the CDR3. CDR3 loop: CASSRTASADTQYF. In nucleotides, the CDR3 is TGTGCCAGCAGTAGGACAGCCAGCGCAGATACGCAGTATTTT.

This clonotype has ten or more counts. The chain combines TRBV11-2 with TRBJ2-1, with 7 bases aligning to TRBD2. The CDR3 has 19 residues. From germline, CDR1 is SGHAT and CDR2 FQNNGV. J gave up 0 bases and V 2 bases, and 13 bases lay outside the gene matches. The CDR3: CASSLLPLSGGSSYNEQFF. CDR3 bases: TGTGCCAGCAGCTTATTGCCCCTATCTGGCGGGAGCTCCTACAATGAGCAGTTCTTC.

This clonotype was detected many times. The V gene is TRBV6-2 or TRBV6-3, the J gene TRBJ1-2; weak D call: TRBD1 (5 bases). CDR1 is MNHEY, CDR2 SVGEGT, per germline. CDR3 length equals 16 residues. The ends were cut back, 7 bases at V and 0 bases at J, with 18 bases in the middle. CDR3 DNA: TGTGCCAGCAATCTCTTTCTGGGGGATTCTAACTATGGCTACACCTTC. It yields the protein CASNLFLGDSNYGYTF.

This clonotype was seen ten or more times. The chain combines TRBV7-9 with TRBJ2-2, with 9 bases aligning to TRBD2. After removal of 11 bases from V and 5 bases from J, the junction contained 15 bases not matched to a gene. Germline V lookup: CDR1 SEHNR, CDR2 FQNEAQ (reference sequence). The CDR3 contains 16 residues. The CDR3 protein is CAGAGGRAGLTGELFF. DNA for the CDR3: TGTGCCGGCGCTGGCGGGAGGGCCGGTTTGACCGGGGAGCTGTTTTTT.

This clonotype was detected ten times or more. V gene TRBV20-1 combines with J gene TRBJ2-2, with unresolved D. The V and J ends lost 2 bases and 0 bases respectively, with 4 bases between them. CDR3 length: 13 residues. Germline loops: CDR1 DFQATT, CDR2 SNEGSKA (reference sequence). The CDR3 bases are TGCAGTGCTAGACCGCCGAACACCGGGGAGCTGTTTTTT. Translated, it gives CSARPPNTGELFF.

In this sample, this clonotype turned up many times. The chain couples TRBV2 to TRBJ2-1; D remains ambiguous. Germline V CDR1 and CDR2: SNHLY, FYNNEI. This CDR3 contains 15 residues. V dropped 3 bases and J dropped 2 bases, with 11 bases sitting between them. The DNA for the CDR3 is TGTGCCAGCAGTGATCGCGGTCCCCCCTACAATGAGCAGTTCTTC. The encoded protein is CASSDRGPPYNEQFF.